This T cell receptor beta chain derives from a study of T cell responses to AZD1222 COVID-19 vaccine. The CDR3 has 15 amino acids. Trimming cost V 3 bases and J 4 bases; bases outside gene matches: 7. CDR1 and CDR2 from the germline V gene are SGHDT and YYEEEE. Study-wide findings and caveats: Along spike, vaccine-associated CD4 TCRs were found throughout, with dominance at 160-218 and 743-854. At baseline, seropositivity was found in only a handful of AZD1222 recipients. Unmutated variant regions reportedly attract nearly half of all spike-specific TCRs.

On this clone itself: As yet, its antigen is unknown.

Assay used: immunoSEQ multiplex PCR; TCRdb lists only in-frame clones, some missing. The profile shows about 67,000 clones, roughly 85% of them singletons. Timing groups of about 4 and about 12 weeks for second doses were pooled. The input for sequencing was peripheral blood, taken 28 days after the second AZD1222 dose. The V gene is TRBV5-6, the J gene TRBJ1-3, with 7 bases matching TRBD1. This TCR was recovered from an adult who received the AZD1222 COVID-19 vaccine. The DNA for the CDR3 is TGTGCCAGCAGCTCCCTAGACAGGGCCGGAAACACCATATATTTT. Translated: CASSSLDRAGNTIYF.